These 30 T cell receptor beta chains were all obtained from the same sample, sequenced in a study of T cells in localized non-small cell lung cancer. Only in-frame clones appear in the TCRdb table, and some are missing; sequencing was by immunoSEQ multiplex PCR. The sample lists around 30,000 clones, about nine tenths seen once, with roughly 4% in the top ten. The source was peripheral blood mononuclear cells, collected before any cancer treatment. The receptors were gathered from a woman aged 35 to 69 with stage III lung adenocarcinoma.

CDR3 sequence reads: CASSSRGMDGYTF. DNA of the CDR3: TGTGCCAGCAGCTCCAGGGGGATGGATGGCTACACCTTC. V gene TRBV7-6 combines with J gene TRBJ1-2; TRBD1 agrees at 7 bases. The CDR3 runs 13 residues. Germline V gene data show CDR1 as SGHVS and CDR2 as FNYEAQ. Trimming removed 4 bases from V and 6 bases from J; junction bases left unmatched: 5.

This clone was detected once. This rearrangement joins TRBV7-2 to TRBJ2-3, with D hard to call. This CDR3 contains 15 residues. The germline V gene encodes CDR1 SGHTA and CDR2 FQGNSA. Between the trimmed V and J ends, which lost 1 base and 1 base, there was a span of 9 bases. Here the CDR3 DNA reads TGTGCCAGCAGCTTAGGTGTCCAGGGCACAGATACGCAGTATTTT. Its protein is CASSLGVQGTDTQYF.

V gene TRBV7-9 combines with J gene TRBJ1-1; D is perhaps TRBD1 (6 bases). Germline CDR1 reads SEHNR; CDR2 reads FQNEAQ (reference sequence). The V and J ends lost 4 bases and 4 bases respectively, with 10 bases between them. The CDR3 length is 13 residues. The CDR3 DNA reads TGTGCCAGCAGCTCTACAGGGTTCACTGAAGCTTTCTTT. This translates into CASSSTGFTEAFF.

The V and J genes are TRBV2 and TRBJ1-5; the D is unclear. The CDR3 length is 12 residues. The germline V gene encodes CDR1 SNHLY and CDR2 FYNNEI. V was cut by 3 bases and J by 5 bases, with 5 bases left in between. The CDR3 reads CASSDSYQPQHF. The CDR3 coding sequence is TGTGCCAGCAGTGATTCTTATCAGCCCCAGCATTTT.

The CDR3 nucleotides read TGTGCCAGCAGGCGGCCCACACCCTTCTATGGCTACACCTTC. Translated: CASRRPTPFYGYTF. V usage is TRBV6-5 and J usage is TRBJ1-2; D remains ambiguous. In germline, CDR1 is MNHEY, CDR2 SVGAGI. V was clipped by 6 bases and J by 4 bases, with 15 bases between them. This CDR3 has 14 amino acids.

The chain has TRBV7-2 and TRBJ2-5, with D perhaps TRBD2 (6 bases). The CDR3 is 16 residues long. Between the trimmed V and J ends, which lost 3 bases and 5 bases, there was a span of 19 bases. CDR1 SGHTA and CDR2 FQGNSA come from the germline V gene. The CDR3 DNA is TGTGCCAGCAGCTTTTACGCGGGAAGACCACGGGAGACCCAGTACTTC. This sequence encodes CASSFYAGRPRETQYF.

The chain has TRBV7-2 and TRBJ1-5, with D maybe TRBD1 (5 bases). The V and J ends lost 5 bases and 2 bases respectively, with 10 bases between them. The CDR3 has 14 amino acids. Germline CDR1 is SGHTA and CDR2 is FQGNSA. The CDR3 DNA sequence: TGTGCCAGCAGCCGAACGGGGGGCAATCAGCCCCAGCATTTT. Protein sequence: CASSRTGGNQPQHF.

The CDR3 nucleotides are TGCGCCAGCAGTGACCCCAGCGGGAGGGCCTCCTACAATGAGCAGTTCTTC. It codes for CASSDPSGRASYNEQFF. This chain connects TRBV10-2 to TRBJ2-1; 10 positions agree with TRBD2. Trimming took 3 bases from V and 0 from J; bases not matched to a gene: 5. Germline CDR1 and CDR2: WSHSY and SAAADI. The CDR3 runs to 17 residues.

V gene TRBV10-1 combines with J gene TRBJ2-7; 13 positions match TRBD2. With 0 bases clipped from V and 5 bases from J, the junction kept 4 bases outside the gene matches. The CDR3 runs 16 residues. In germline, CDR1 is WNHNN, CDR2 SYGVQD (reference sequence). The CDR3 sequence is CASSESLLAGGHEQYF. For the CDR3, the DNA is TGCGCCAGCAGTGAGTCGCTACTAGCGGGAGGGCACGAGCAGTACTTC.

This chain connects TRBV19 to TRBJ2-5, with 11 bases identical to TRBD2. The V gene's germline CDR1 is LNHDA and CDR2 SQIVND (reference sequence). There are 15 residues in the CDR3. The V gene end was trimmed by 2 bases and the J gene end by 4 bases; junction bases not matched to a gene: 3. CDR3 loop: CASSIITSGRETQYF. CDR3 coding DNA: TGTGCCAGTAGTATAATAACTAGCGGGAGAGAGACCCAGTACTTC. Looking up the rest from reference TRBV19 and TRBJ2-5 gives the full variable domain: DGGITQSPKYLFRKEGQNVTLSCEQNLNHDAMYWYRQDPGQGLRLIYYSQIVNDFQKGDIAEGYSVSREKKESFPLTVTSAQKNPTAFYLCASSIITSGRETQYFGPGTRLLVL.

This clone appeared a single time. The chain combines TRBV7-9 with TRBJ1-2, with D hard to call. This CDR3 region has 13 residues. Germline CDR1 SEHNR, CDR2 FQNEAQ (reference sequence). V lost 0 bases and J 4 bases, leaving 6 bases between the germline ends. The CDR3 loop is CASSLAGSYGYTF. The CDR3 nucleotides read TGTGCCAGCAGCTTAGCGGGCTCCTATGGCTACACCTTC.

The chain carries TRBV5-5 and TRBJ1-3; unclear D gene. The V gene's germline CDR1 is SGHKS and CDR2 YYEKEE (reference sequence). V lost 3 bases to trimming and J lost 0 bases, with 10 bases between them. This CDR3 has 15 amino acids. Written as DNA, the CDR3 is TGTGCCAGCAGCTCCGGAACACACTCTGGAAACACCATATATTTT. It yields the protein CASSSGTHSGNTIYF.

V usage is TRBV28 and J usage is TRBJ2-1; TRBD2 agrees at 10 bases. There are 15 residues in the CDR3. Germline CDR1 reads MDHEN; CDR2 reads SYDVKM. Trimming cost V 4 bases and J 2 bases; bases outside gene matches: 2. CDR3 sequence reads: CASSSSGSPYNEQFF. Written as DNA, the CDR3 is TGTGCCAGCAGTTCTAGCGGGAGTCCCTACAATGAGCAGTTCTTC.

The CDR3 protein is CASSLAIGSMNTEAFF. CDR3 nucleotides: TGCGCCAGCAGCTTGGCCATTGGGAGTATGAACACTGAAGCTTTCTTT. This sequence joins TRBV5-1 and TRBJ1-1; no clear D gene. Germline CDR1 SGHRS, CDR2 YFSETQ. V shed 0 bases and J shed 0 bases, with 12 bases lying between them. This CDR3 is built from 16 residues.

This chain uses TRBV7-2 with TRBJ2-5; 10 positions match TRBD2. J was trimmed by 2 bases and V by 2 bases; bases with no gene match: 2. This CDR3 has 15 amino acids. Germline lookup yields CDR1 SGHTA and CDR2 FQGNSA. The CDR3 protein is CASSLSGGGQETQYF. The CDR3 DNA reads as TGTGCCAGCAGCTTAAGCGGGGGGGGACAAGAGACCCAGTACTTC.

This chain uses TRBV10-3 with TRBJ1-1; TRBD1 is a possible D gene (5 bases). From germline, CDR1 is ENHRY and CDR2 SYGVKD. V lost 0 bases and J lost 5, with 10 bases in between. This CDR3 is built from 14 residues. CDR3 region: CAISESPGQTEAFF. Here the CDR3 DNA reads TGTGCCATCAGTGAGTCCCCAGGACAAACTGAAGCTTTCTTT.

The chain has TRBV19 and TRBJ1-4; tentative D call: TRBD1 (5 bases). Germline V gene data show CDR1 as LNHDA and CDR2 as SQIVND (reference sequence). Trimming removed 6 bases from V and 2 bases from J, with 13 bases in between. The CDR3 totals 15 residues. Written as DNA, the CDR3 is TGTGCCAGTAGCGCGCAGGGTTACACTAATGAAAAACTGTTTTTT. This codes for CASSAQGYTNEKLFF.

The chain is built from TRBV5-1 and TRBJ1-1; 8 bases fit TRBD1. This CDR3 contains 15 residues. With V trimmed by 3 bases and J by 3 bases, 7 bases remained unmatched. Looked up from germline, CDR1 is SGHRS and CDR2 is YFSETQ. CDR3 DNA sequence: TGCGCCAGCAGCTCCCCGACAGGGGCTTACACTGAAGCTTTCTTT. Protein sequence: CASSSPTGAYTEAFF.

Only one count was recorded for this clone. The rearrangement uses TRBV18 and TRBJ1-1, with D perhaps TRBD1 (5 bases). Per germline, CDR1 KGHSH and CDR2 LQKENI. This CDR3 is 14 amino acids long. V was cut by 3 bases and J by 1 base, with 9 bases left in between. In DNA form, the CDR3 reads TGTGCCAGCTCACCTCCGAGGGGGAACACTGAAGCTTTCTTT. Its protein is CASSPPRGNTEAFF.

Points on this clone: The germline gene is not matched at one end of the junction; a read error may be the cause. The chain is built from TRBV7-7 and TRBJ2-1; D is possibly TRBD1 (5 bases). The V gene's germline CDR1 is SSHAT and CDR2 FNYEAQ (reference sequence). This CDR3 comprises 13 residues. The CDR3: CASSLDSYNEQFF. Written as DNA, the CDR3 is TGTGCTAGCAGCTTAGACAGTTACAATGAGCAGTTCTTC.

This clone has just one count. The chain joins TRBV4-1 to TRBJ1-3; weak D call: TRBD1 (6 bases). This CDR3 has 16 amino acids. The V and J ends lost 1 base and 2 bases respectively, with 12 bases between them. The germline V gene encodes CDR1 MGHRA and CDR2 YSYEKL. CDR3 protein: CASSQVGRGPGNTIYF. The CDR3 bases are TGCGCCAGCAGCCAAGTGGGCAGGGGTCCTGGAAACACCATATATTTT.

The V call is TRBV6-1, the J call TRBJ2-5; weak D call: TRBD1 (6 bases). Deletions cut 2 bases from V and 2 bases from J, with 9 bases between. Germline V lookup: CDR1 MNHNS, CDR2 SASEGT. This CDR3 has 14 residues. CDR3 region: CASSEMTGQETQYF. The CDR3 region has the DNA TGTGCCAGCAGTGAAATGACAGGTCAAGAGACCCAGTACTTC.

The J gene is TRBJ1-1, the V gene TRBV13; D not resolved. Trimming removed 1 base from V and 1 base from J, with 4 bases in between. This CDR3 spans 13 amino acids. CDR1 is PRHDT and CDR2 is FYEKMQ in the germline V gene (reference sequence). The CDR3 reads CASSLEGNTEAFF. Written as DNA, the CDR3 is TGTGCCAGCAGCTTAGAGGGGAACACTGAAGCTTTCTTT.

The J gene is TRBJ1-5, the V gene TRBV19; D may be TRBD1 (6 bases). Germline CDR1 reads LNHDA; CDR2 reads SQIVND (reference sequence). Trimming pared 3 bases from V and 0 bases from J, leaving 9 bases between. This CDR3 has 15 residues. CDR3 protein: CASSIRGYSNQPQHF. The CDR3 region has the DNA TGTGCCAGTAGTATTAGGGGGTATAGCAATCAGCCCCAGCATTTT.

V usage is TRBV10-3 and J usage is TRBJ2-1; 9 nucleotides align to TRBD2. The V gene's germline CDR1 is ENHRY and CDR2 SYGVKD. V lost 10 bases, J lost 7 bases, and 14 bases stayed unmatched. This CDR3 is built from 15 residues. This CDR3 reads CATNPLAGGPNEQFF. CDR3 DNA sequence: TGTGCCACCAACCCACTCGCGGGAGGGCCAAATGAGCAGTTCTTC.

The rearrangement uses TRBV28 and TRBJ1-1; TRBD1 is a possible D gene (6 bases). This CDR3 has 14 amino acids. Trimming took 6 bases from V and 1 from J, leaving 12 bases between them. Germline lookup yields CDR1 MDHEN and CDR2 SYDVKM. DNA of the CDR3: TGTGCCAGCAGATGGGGGGGCAGGAACACTGAAGCTTTCTTT. Its translation: CASRWGGRNTEAFF.

The V gene is TRBV28, the J gene TRBJ2-7; D ambiguous. Germline loops: CDR1 MDHEN, CDR2 SYDVKM. The V end lost 3 bases, the J end lost 7 bases, and 13 bases lay between the germline ends. This CDR3 spans 13 amino acids. The CDR3 sequence is CASSLANGWEQYF. The CDR3 DNA follows: TGTGCCAGCAGTTTGGCTAACGGATGGGAGCAGTACTTC.

This clone appeared a single time. This rearrangement joins TRBV4-3 to TRBJ2-2, with 7 bases lining up with TRBD1. The CDR3 is 18 residues long. V lost 0 bases to trimming and J lost 5 bases; unmatched junction nucleotides: 12. In germline, CDR1 is LGHNA, CDR2 YSLEER. The CDR3 DNA reads as TGCGCCAGCAGCCAAGATTGGGGAGTGACAGGGTTAACCGGGGAGCTGTTTTTT. It translates to CASSQDWGVTGLTGELFF.

The chain links TRBV28 to TRBJ2-3; TRBD1 matches 9 bases. The CDR3 is made up of 14 amino acids. Looked up from germline, CDR1 is MDHEN and CDR2 is SYDVKM. J gave up 3 bases and V 6 bases, and 4 bases lay outside the gene matches. The CDR3 loop is CASSTGTGTDTQYF. CDR3 coding DNA: TGTGCCAGCAGCACCGGGACAGGGACAGATACGCAGTATTTT.

The chain links TRBV7-9 to TRBJ2-3; D not certain. Germline values: CDR1 SEHNR, CDR2 FQNEAQ (reference sequence). The CDR3 loop spans 13 amino acids. Trimming pared 3 bases from V and 4 bases from J, leaving 8 bases between. CDR3 loop: CASSFPLADTQYF. The CDR3, as DNA: TGTGCCAGCAGCTTTCCGCTCGCAGATACGCAGTATTTT. Supplemented by reference TRBV7-9 and TRBJ2-3, the full variable domain reads DTGVSQNPRHKITKRGQNVTFRCDPISEHNRLYWYRQTLGQGPEFLTYFQNEAQLEKSRLLSDRFSAERPKGSFSTLEIQRTEQGDSAMYLCASSFPLADTQYFGPGTRLTVL.